These T cell receptor beta chains were read from a single sample in a study of blood T cells in healthy people across ages. TCRdb called the 5' RACE reads again in MiXCR, with one record for every CDR3 protein. The sample contains about 1.4 million distinct CDR3 sequences, approximately 59% of which appear only once. Sequences were obtained from blood. Receptor source: a man aged 18-30 years in good health. The CDR3 runs from the conserved cysteine through the conserved F or W. The order of the fields is J gene, V gene, clone size, D gene, CDR3 protein, CDR3 DNA. D genes are given only for firm matches. Clone size is shown for a subset of rows, as once, few, many or a class of expanded clone.

>TRBJ1-3|TRBV2|NA|NA
CASRRDTGNTIYF
TGTGCCAGCCGCCGGGACACCGGAAACACCATATATTTT
>TRBJ2-1|TRBV27|NA|NA
CASSLVDSDVRFF
TGTGCCAGCAGTTTGGTGGACAGTGATGTAAGGTTCTTC
>TRBJ2-5|TRBV20-1|NA|TRBD2
CSAAWAGGRETQYF
TGCAGTGCTGCGTGGGCGGGGGGTCGGGAGACCCAGTACTTC
>TRBJ1-2|TRBV7-2|few|NA
CASSLANGLKVVGYTF
TGTGCCAGCAGCTTAGCAAATGGACTCAAAGTAGTCGGCTACACCTTC
>TRBJ2-7|TRBV27|few|NA
CASWGSLYEQYF
TGTGCCAGCTGGGGTTCCCTCTACGAGCAGTACTTC
>TRBJ2-7|TRBV9|few|NA
CASSDNLNEQYF
TGTGCCAGCAGCGACAATCTTAACGAGCAGTACTTC
>TRBJ2-7|TRBV27|NA|TRBD1
CASGSDRGRVYEQYF
TGTGCCAGCGGATCGGACAGGGGTCGCGTCTACGAGCAGTACTTC
>TRBJ2-1|TRBV11-3|NA|NA
CASSRGLSGEQFF
TGTGCCAGCAGCCGGGGACTGTCTGGTGAGCAGTTCTTC
>TRBJ1-2|TRBV20-1|NA|NA
CSAKGTEYGYTF
TGCAGTGCGAAGGGGACGGAGTATGGCTACACCTTC
>TRBJ2-1|TRBV3-1|NA|TRBD2
CASSQVKGRPGLAHNEQFF
TGTGCCAGCAGCCAAGTGAAGGGGCGCCCGGGACTAGCCCACAATGAGCAGTTCTTC
>TRBJ2-1|TRBV7-2|NA|NA
CASSLVAGGTLDEQFF
NA
>TRBJ2-7|TRBV20-1|NA|TRBD1
CSASQGQGFYEQYF
TGCAGTGCTAGTCAGGGACAGGGATTCTACGAGCAGTACTTC
>TRBJ2-1|TRBV29-1|few|NA
CSVEGGVLYNEQFF
TGCAGCGTTGAAGGCGGGGTCCTATACAATGAGCAGTTCTTC
>TRBJ2-1|TRBV25-1|few|NA
CASSEWGDEQFF
TGTGCCAGCAGTGAATGGGGCGATGAGCAGTTCTTC
>TRBJ2-1|TRBV7-9|NA|NA
CASRPVDRPNEQFF
TGTGCCAGCAGACCCGTGGATAGACCCAATGAGCAGTTCTTC
>TRBJ2-3|TRBV4-2|NA|NA
CASSPTRINVDTQYF
TGTGCCAGCAGCCCTACTAGGATCAACGTCGATACGCAGTATTTT
>TRBJ1-1|TRBV29-1|NA|NA
CSVERQGKNTEAFF
TGCAGCGTTGAAAGGCAGGGGAAGAACACTGAAGCTTTCTTT